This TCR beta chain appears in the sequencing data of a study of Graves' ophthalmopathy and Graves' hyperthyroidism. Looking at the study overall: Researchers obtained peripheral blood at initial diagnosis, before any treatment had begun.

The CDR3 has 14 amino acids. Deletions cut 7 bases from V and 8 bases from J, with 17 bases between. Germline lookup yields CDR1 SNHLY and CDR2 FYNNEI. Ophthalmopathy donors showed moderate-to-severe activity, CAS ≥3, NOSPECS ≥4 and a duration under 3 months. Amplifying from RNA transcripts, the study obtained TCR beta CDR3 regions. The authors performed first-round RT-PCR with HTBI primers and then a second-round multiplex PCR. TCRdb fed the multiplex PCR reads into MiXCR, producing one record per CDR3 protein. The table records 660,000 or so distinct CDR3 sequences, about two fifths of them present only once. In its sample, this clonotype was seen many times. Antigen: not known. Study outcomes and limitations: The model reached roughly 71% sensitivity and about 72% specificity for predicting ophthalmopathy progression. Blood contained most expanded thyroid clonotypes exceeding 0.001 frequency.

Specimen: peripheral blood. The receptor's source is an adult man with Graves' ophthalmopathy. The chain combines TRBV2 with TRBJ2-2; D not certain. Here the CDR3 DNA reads TGTGCCAGCAATTACCAATCAGTGGCAGGGGAGCTGTTTTTT. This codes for CASNYQSVAGELFF.